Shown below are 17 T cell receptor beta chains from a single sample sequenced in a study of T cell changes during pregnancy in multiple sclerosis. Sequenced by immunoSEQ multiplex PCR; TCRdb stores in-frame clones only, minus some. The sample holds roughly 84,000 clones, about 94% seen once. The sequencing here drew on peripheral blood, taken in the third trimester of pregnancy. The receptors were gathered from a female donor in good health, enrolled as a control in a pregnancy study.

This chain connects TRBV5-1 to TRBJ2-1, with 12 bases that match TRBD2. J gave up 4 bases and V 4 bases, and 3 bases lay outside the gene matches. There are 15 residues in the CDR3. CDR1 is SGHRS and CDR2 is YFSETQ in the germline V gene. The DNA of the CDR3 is TGCGCCAGCAGCCAAGGACTAGCGGGATACAATGAGCAGTTCTTC. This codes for CASSQGLAGYNEQFF.

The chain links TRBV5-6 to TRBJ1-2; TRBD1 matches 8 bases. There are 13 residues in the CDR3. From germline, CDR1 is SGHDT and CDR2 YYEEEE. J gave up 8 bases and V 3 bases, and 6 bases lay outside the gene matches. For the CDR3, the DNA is TGTGCCAGCAGCTCGACAGGGGCGGGGGGCTACACCTTC. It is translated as CASSSTGAGGYTF.

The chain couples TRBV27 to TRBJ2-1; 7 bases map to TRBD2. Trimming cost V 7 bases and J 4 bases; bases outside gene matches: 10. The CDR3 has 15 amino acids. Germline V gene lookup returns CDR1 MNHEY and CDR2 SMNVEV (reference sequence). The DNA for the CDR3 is TGTGCCAGCACCCGGGGGGATCTACGATACAATGAGCAGTTCTTC. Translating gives CASTRGDLRYNEQFF.

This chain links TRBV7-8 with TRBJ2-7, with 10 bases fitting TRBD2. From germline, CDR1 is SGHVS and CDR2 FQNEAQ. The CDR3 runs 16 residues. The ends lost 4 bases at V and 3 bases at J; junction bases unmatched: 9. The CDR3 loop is CASSYRPSGRFYEQYF. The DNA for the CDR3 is TGTGCCAGCAGCTACCGTCCTAGCGGGAGATTCTACGAGCAGTACTTC.

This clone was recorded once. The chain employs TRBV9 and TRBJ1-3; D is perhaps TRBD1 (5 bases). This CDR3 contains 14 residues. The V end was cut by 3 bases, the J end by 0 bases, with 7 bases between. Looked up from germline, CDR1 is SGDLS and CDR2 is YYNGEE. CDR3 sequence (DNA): TGTGCCAGCAGCGACGACAGCTCTGGAAACACCATATATTTT. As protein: CASSDDSSGNTIYF.

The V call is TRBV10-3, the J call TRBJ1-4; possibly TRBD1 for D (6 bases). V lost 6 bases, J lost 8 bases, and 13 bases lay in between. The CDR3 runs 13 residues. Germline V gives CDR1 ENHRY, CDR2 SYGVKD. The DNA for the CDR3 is TGTGCCATCAGCGGGCAGGGGAACGAAAAACTGTTTTTT. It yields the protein CAISGQGNEKLFF.

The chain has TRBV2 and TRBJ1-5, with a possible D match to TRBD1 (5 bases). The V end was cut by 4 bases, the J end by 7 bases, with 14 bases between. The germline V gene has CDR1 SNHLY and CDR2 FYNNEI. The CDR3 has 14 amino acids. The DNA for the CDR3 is TGTGCCAGCAGTGGGACACCCTCGGACCAGCCCCAGCATTTT. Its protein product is CASSGTPSDQPQHF.

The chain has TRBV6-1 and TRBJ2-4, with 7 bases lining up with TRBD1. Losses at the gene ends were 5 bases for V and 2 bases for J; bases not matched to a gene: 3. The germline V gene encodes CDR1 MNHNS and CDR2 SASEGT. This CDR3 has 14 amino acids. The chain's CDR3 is CASSKRGPKNIQYF. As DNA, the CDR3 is TGTGCCAGCAGTAAGAGGGGGCCCAAAAACATTCAGTACTTC.

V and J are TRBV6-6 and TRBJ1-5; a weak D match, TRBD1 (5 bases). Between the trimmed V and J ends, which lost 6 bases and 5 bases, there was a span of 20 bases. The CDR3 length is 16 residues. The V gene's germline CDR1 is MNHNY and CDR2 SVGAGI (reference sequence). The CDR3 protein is CASSPNTAGPDQPQHF. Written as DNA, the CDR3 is TGTGCCAGCAGCCCCAATACCGCAGGGCCCGATCAGCCCCAGCATTTT.

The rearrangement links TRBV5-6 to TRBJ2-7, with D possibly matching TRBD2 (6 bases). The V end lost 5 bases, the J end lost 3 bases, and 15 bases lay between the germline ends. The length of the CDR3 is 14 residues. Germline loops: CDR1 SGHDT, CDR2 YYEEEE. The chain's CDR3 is CASRVREVIYEQYF. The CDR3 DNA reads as TGTGCCAGCAGGGTCAGGGAGGTAATCTACGAGCAGTACTTC.

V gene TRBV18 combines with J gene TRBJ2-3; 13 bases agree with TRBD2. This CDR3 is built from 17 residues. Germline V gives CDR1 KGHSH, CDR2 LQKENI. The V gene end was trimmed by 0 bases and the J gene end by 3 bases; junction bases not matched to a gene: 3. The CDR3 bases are TGTGCCAGCTCACCACCTAGGACTAGCGGGAGAACAGATACGCAGTATTTT. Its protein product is CASSPPRTSGRTDTQYF.

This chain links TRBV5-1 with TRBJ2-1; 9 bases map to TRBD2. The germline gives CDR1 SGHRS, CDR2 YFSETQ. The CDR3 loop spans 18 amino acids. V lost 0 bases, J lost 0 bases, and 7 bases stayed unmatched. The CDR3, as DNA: TGCGCCAGCAGCTTGGGACTAGCGGATGTGAGCTCCTACAATGAGCAGTTCTTC. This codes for CASSLGLADVSSYNEQFF.

The CDR3 loop is CASSDPGQRVTEAFF. The CDR3 DNA is TGTGCCAGCAGCGATCCGGGACAAAGGGTCACTGAAGCTTTCTTT. This rearrangement joins TRBV5-5 to TRBJ1-1, with D maybe TRBD1 (6 bases). Trimming removed 4 bases at V and 4 bases at J, with 17 bases between. Germline CDR1 reads SGHKS; CDR2 reads YYEKEE (reference sequence). The CDR3 is made up of 15 amino acids.

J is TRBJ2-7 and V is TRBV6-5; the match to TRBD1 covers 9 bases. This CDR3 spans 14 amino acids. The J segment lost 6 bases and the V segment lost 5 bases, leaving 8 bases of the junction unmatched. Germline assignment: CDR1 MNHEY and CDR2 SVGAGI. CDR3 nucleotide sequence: TGTGCCAGCAGTAGGACAGGGGACTTGTCCGAGCAGTACTTC. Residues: CASSRTGDLSEQYF.

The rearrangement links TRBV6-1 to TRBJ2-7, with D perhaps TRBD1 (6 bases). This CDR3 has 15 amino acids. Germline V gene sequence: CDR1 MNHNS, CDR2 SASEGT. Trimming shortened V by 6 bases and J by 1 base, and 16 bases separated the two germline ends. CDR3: CASRQGNTISYEQYF. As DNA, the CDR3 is TGTGCCAGCAGGCAGGGGAACACCATTTCCTACGAGCAGTACTTC.

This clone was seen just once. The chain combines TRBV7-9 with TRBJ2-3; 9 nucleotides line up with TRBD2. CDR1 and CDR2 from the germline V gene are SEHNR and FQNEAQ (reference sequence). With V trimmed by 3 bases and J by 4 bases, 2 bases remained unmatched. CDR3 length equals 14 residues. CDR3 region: CASSFSGSSDTQYF. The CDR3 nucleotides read TGTGCCAGCAGCTTTAGCGGGAGCTCAGATACGCAGTATTTT. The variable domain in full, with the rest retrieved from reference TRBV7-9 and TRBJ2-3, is DTGVSQNPRHKITKRGQNVTFRCDPISEHNRLYWYRQTLGQGPEFLTYFQNEAQLEKSRLLSDRFSAERPKGSFSTLEIQRTEQGDSAMYLCASSFSGSSDTQYFGPGTRLTVL.

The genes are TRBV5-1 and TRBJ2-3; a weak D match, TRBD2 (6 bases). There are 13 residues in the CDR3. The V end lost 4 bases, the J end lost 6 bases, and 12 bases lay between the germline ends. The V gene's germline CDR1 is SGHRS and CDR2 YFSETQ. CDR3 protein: CASSTLAPDTQYF. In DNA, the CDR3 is TGCGCCAGCAGCACACTAGCACCCGATACGCAGTATTTT. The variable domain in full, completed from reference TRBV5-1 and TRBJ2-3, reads KAGVTQTPRYLIKTRGQQVTLSCSPISGHRSVSWYQQTPGQGLQFLFEYFSETQRNKGNFPGRFSGRQFSNSRSEMNVSTLELGDSALYLCASSTLAPDTQYFGPGTRLTVL.